This T cell receptor beta chain was found in a study of response to subunit inactivated influenza vaccine. This clonotype was observed a handful of times. Its target is unknown. This CDR3 spans 13 amino acids. Germline V CDR1 and CDR2: DFQATT, SNEGSKA (reference sequence). The V and J ends lost 7 bases and 6 bases respectively, with 18 bases between them. Broader study findings: Each seasonal influenza vaccination, the authors suggested, recruits few new T cells.

One entry per CDR3 protein, called by TCRdb with MiXCR from the RT-PCR reads. This table has roughly 500,000 distinct CDR3 sequences, approximately 15% appearing once. This receptor was taken from a man aged 45 to 70 who received an inactivated influenza vaccine. The source was CD4+ T cells sorted from PBMCs, collected around 2 years after vaccination. The gene calls are TRBV20-1 and TRBJ1-1; the D is unclear. CDR3 loop: CSGGVLEFAEAFF. In DNA, the CDR3 is TGCAGTGGTGGCGTACTAGAATTCGCTGAAGCTTTCTTT.